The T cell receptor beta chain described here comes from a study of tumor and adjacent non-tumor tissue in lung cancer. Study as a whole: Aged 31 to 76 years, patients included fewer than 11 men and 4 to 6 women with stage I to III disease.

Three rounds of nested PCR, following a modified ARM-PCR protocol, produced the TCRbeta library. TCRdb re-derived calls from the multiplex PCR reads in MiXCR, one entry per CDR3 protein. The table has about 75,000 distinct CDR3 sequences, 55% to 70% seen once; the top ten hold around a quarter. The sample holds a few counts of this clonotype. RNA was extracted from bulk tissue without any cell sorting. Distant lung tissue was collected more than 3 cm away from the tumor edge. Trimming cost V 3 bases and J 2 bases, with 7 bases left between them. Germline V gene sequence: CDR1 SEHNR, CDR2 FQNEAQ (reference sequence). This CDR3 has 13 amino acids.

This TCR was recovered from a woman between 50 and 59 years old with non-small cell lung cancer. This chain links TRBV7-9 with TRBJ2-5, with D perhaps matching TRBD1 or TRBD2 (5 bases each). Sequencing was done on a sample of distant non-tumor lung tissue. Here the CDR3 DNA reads TGTGCCAGCAGCTTTTGGGGGCAAGAGACCCAGTACTTC. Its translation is CASSFWGQETQYF.